Listed here are 18 T cell receptor beta chains from one sample, sequenced in a study of Graves' ophthalmopathy and Graves' hyperthyroidism. Transcripts of RNA were the source for amplifying TCR beta CDR3 regions. Second-round multiplex PCR followed a first-round RT-PCR using HTBI primers. TCRdb re-derived calls from the multiplex PCR reads in MiXCR, one entry per CDR3 protein. This sample yields around 470,000 distinct CDR3 sequences, of which approximately 15% are seen a single time; over 7.5% belongs to the top ten. Input material: blood. The receptors derive from a woman aged 25 to 45 with Graves' ophthalmopathy.

This clonotype came up many times. The chain recombines TRBV12-3 or TRBV12-4 with TRBJ1-6; the match to TRBD1 covers 8 bases. The CDR3 has 14 amino acids. Trimming took 6 bases from V and 10 from J; bases not matched to a gene: 8. The CDR3 DNA is TGTGCCAGCAGGGAAACAGGGGGGCACTCACCCCTCCACTTT. Translated: CASRETGGHSPLHF.

This clonotype was seen more than once but under ten times. The V call is TRBV10-3, the J call TRBJ2-2, with 7 bases fitting TRBD1. This CDR3 has 14 residues. CDR1 ENHRY and CDR2 SYGVKD come from the germline V gene. J was trimmed by 4 bases and V by 4 bases; bases with no gene match: 3. The CDR3 DNA sequence: TGTGCCATCAGTGGGGACAGCACCACCGGGGAGCTGTTTTTT. Translating it yields CAISGDSTTGELFF.

This clonotype was observed at least ten times. The gene calls are TRBV10-3 and TRBJ1-6, with D possibly matching TRBD1 (6 bases). CDR1 and CDR2 (germline): ENHRY, SYGVKD. The CDR3 has 14 residues. Trimming removed 6 bases at V and 9 bases at J, with 15 bases between. The CDR3 loop reads CAIRDTGLSSPLHF. For the CDR3, the DNA is TGTGCCATCAGGGACACAGGGTTAAGTTCACCCCTCCACTTT.

This clonotype was seen ten or more times. This chain joins TRBV15 and TRBJ1-3; unclear D gene. The CDR3 is 16 amino acids. Trimming left V 5 bases short and J 0 bases short, with 14 bases between. Germline V gene lookup returns CDR1 LNHNV and CDR2 YYDKDF (reference sequence). CDR3: CATSFRYADSGNTIYF. CDR3 in DNA: TGTGCCACCAGCTTTCGCTACGCTGACTCTGGAAACACCATATATTTT. The entire variable domain, with the rest obtained from reference TRBV15 and TRBJ1-3, is as follows: DAMVIQNPRYQVTQFGKPVTLSCSQTLNHNVMYWYQQKSSQAPKLLFHYYDKDFNNEADTPDNFQSRRPNTSFCFLDIRSPGLGDTAMYLCATSFRYADSGNTIYFGEGSWLTVV.

This clonotype was counted ten times or more. V and J are TRBV6-1 and TRBJ2-7, with TRBD1 as a possible D gene (5 bases). V gave up 7 bases and J gave up 5 bases, with 15 bases separating them. The germline V gene has CDR1 MNHNS and CDR2 SASEGT. The length of the CDR3 is 13 residues. The CDR3 DNA reads TGTGCCAGCATTCGAACCCCCAGGGACGAGCAGTACTTC. This translates into CASIRTPRDEQYF.

This clonotype turned up a few times. This sequence joins TRBV2 and TRBJ1-1; D is unresolved. The germline CDR1 and CDR2 sequences are SNHLY and FYNNEI. The ends were cut back, 6 bases at V and 2 bases at J, with 13 bases in the middle. The CDR3 length is 14 residues. CDR3 nucleotide sequence: TGTGCCAGCAGATTAGGTCCCCAAAACACTGAAGCTTTCTTT. It translates to CASRLGPQNTEAFF.

This clonotype has a count of ten or more. The chain couples TRBV7-9 to TRBJ1-2; TRBD1 aligns across 8 bases. This CDR3 has 15 residues. Germline V gene lookup returns CDR1 SEHNR and CDR2 FQNEAQ (reference sequence). J gave up 4 bases and V 5 bases, and 9 bases lay outside the gene matches. This CDR3 reads CASSGQGVSGYGYTF. For the CDR3, the DNA is TGTGCCAGCAGCGGACAGGGTGTTTCGGGCTATGGCTACACCTTC.

This clonotype came up many times. V and J are TRBV6-1 and TRBJ1-6; D uncertain. CDR1 is MNHNS and CDR2 is SASEGT in the germline V gene. Trimming shortened V by 6 bases and J by 6 bases, and 15 bases separated the two germline ends. The CDR3 consists of 15 residues. CDR3 bases: TGTGCCAGCAGCGTATATCAGACGTCTAATTCACCCCTCCACTTT. Protein: CASSVYQTSNSPLHF.

The gene calls are TRBV18 and TRBJ2-5; no clear D. V was clipped by 2 bases and J by 7 bases, with 11 bases between them. The length of the CDR3 is 13 residues. The germline gives CDR1 KGHSH, CDR2 LQKENI. The CDR3 nucleotides are TGTGCCAGCTCACCAGACCTAGAGAGGACCCAGTACTTC. It encodes CASSPDLERTQYF.

The sample holds many counts of this clonotype. This rearrangement joins TRBV5-1 to TRBJ1-5; 7 bases map to TRBD1. Trimming cost V 0 bases and J 3 bases; bases outside gene matches: 3. CDR3 size: 15 residues. Germline V gene sequence: CDR1 SGHRS, CDR2 YFSETQ. CDR3 nucleotides: TGCGCCAGCAGCTTGGGGACAGGAAACAATCAGCCCCAGCATTTT. Amino acid sequence: CASSLGTGNNQPQHF. The full variable domain, in which reference TRBV5-1 and TRBJ1-5 provide the parts outside the CDR3, is KAGVTQTPRYLIKTRGQQVTLSCSPISGHRSVSWYQQTPGQGLQFLFEYFSETQRNKGNFPGRFSGRQFSNSRSEMNVSTLELGDSALYLCASSLGTGNNQPQHFGDGTRLSIL.

This clonotype was detected ten times or more. This chain joins TRBV30 and TRBJ1-5; tentatively, D is TRBD1 (5 bases). The CDR3 spans 14 residues. Trimming removed 4 bases at V and 1 base at J, with 11 bases between. Germline V gene lookup returns CDR1 GTSNPN and CDR2 SVGIG (reference sequence). The CDR3 reads CAWNIQASNQPQHF. The CDR3 bases are TGTGCCTGGAACATACAGGCAAGCAATCAGCCCCAGCATTTT.

This chain connects TRBV6-2 or TRBV6-3 to TRBJ2-2, with TRBD1 as a possible D gene (6 bases). Germline loops: CDR1 MNHEY, CDR2 SVGEGT. V lost 0 bases to trimming and J lost 6 bases, with 8 bases between them. This CDR3 region has 14 residues. The CDR3 region is CASSYSAGAGELFF. CDR3 bases: TGTGCCAGCAGTTACTCAGCAGGGGCCGGGGAGCTGTTTTTT.

This clonotype was picked up many times. CDR3 sequence: CASSSRTSLETQYF. In DNA form, the CDR3 reads TGTGCCAGCAGCTCCCGGACTAGCTTAGAGACCCAGTACTTC. The V gene is TRBV25-1, the J gene TRBJ2-5; the match to TRBD2 covers 8 bases. The germline gives CDR1 MGHDK, CDR2 SYGVNS. V was clipped by 6 bases and J by 4 bases; unmatched bases: 7. The CDR3 extends over 14 amino acids.

This clonotype was counted ten times or more. V usage is TRBV10-3 and J usage is TRBJ1-1, with D unresolved. This CDR3 has 12 amino acids. V gave up 4 bases and J gave up 2 bases, with 5 bases separating them. Germline CDR1 is ENHRY and CDR2 is SYGVKD. CDR3 nucleotide sequence: TGTGCCATCAGTGGCAGAAACACTGAAGCTTTCTTT. This translates into CAISGRNTEAFF.

At least ten counts were recorded for this clonotype. The junction shows a germline mismatch at one end, possibly a read error. This chain links TRBV28 with TRBJ2-4; the D is unclear. The CDR3 runs to 14 residues. The germline gives CDR1 MDHEN, CDR2 SYDVKM. CDR3 nucleotide sequence: TGTGCCAGCAGGAAAAAATGGGTCAAAAACATTAAGTACTTC. As protein: CASRKKWVKNIKYF.

This clonotype has a count of ten or more. The chain couples TRBV28 to TRBJ2-7; TRBD1 matches 8 bases. V shed 2 bases and J 2 bases; nucleotides not matched to a gene: 8. Germline CDR1 MDHEN, CDR2 SYDVKM. CDR3 size: 16 residues. The DNA for the CDR3 is TGTGCCAGCAGTTTACTTCCGGGACAGGCGACCTACGAGCAGTACTTC. Translated: CASSLLPGQATYEQYF. The variable domain in full, completed from reference TRBV28 and TRBJ2-7, reads DVKVTQSSRYLVKRTGEKVFLECVQDMDHENMFWYRQDPGLGLRLIYFSYDVKMKEKGDIPEGYSVSREKKERFSLILESASTNQTSMYLCASSLLPGQATYEQYFGPGTRLTVT.

This clonotype appeared many times. J is TRBJ2-6 and V is TRBV6-4; 12 bases are shared with TRBD1. Germline values: CDR1 MRHNA, CDR2 SNTAGT. J lost 3 bases, V lost 3 bases, and 12 bases had no gene match. The CDR3 runs to 20 residues. The DNA of the CDR3 is TGTGCCAGCAGTGATCTGGGTCACGGGACAGGGGGCTTTGGGGCCAACGTCCTGACTTTC. Residues: CASSDLGHGTGGFGANVLTF.

This clonotype showed up many times. This chain links TRBV6-5 with TRBJ1-6; D remains unclear. The germline CDR1 and CDR2 sequences are MNHEY and SVGAGI. Trimming stripped 2 bases from V and 7 bases from J, with 9 bases between. The CDR3 is made up of 14 amino acids. The CDR3 DNA sequence: TGTGCCAGCAGTTACGGGCTGTCCAATTCACCCCTCCACTTT. This sequence encodes CASSYGLSNSPLHF.